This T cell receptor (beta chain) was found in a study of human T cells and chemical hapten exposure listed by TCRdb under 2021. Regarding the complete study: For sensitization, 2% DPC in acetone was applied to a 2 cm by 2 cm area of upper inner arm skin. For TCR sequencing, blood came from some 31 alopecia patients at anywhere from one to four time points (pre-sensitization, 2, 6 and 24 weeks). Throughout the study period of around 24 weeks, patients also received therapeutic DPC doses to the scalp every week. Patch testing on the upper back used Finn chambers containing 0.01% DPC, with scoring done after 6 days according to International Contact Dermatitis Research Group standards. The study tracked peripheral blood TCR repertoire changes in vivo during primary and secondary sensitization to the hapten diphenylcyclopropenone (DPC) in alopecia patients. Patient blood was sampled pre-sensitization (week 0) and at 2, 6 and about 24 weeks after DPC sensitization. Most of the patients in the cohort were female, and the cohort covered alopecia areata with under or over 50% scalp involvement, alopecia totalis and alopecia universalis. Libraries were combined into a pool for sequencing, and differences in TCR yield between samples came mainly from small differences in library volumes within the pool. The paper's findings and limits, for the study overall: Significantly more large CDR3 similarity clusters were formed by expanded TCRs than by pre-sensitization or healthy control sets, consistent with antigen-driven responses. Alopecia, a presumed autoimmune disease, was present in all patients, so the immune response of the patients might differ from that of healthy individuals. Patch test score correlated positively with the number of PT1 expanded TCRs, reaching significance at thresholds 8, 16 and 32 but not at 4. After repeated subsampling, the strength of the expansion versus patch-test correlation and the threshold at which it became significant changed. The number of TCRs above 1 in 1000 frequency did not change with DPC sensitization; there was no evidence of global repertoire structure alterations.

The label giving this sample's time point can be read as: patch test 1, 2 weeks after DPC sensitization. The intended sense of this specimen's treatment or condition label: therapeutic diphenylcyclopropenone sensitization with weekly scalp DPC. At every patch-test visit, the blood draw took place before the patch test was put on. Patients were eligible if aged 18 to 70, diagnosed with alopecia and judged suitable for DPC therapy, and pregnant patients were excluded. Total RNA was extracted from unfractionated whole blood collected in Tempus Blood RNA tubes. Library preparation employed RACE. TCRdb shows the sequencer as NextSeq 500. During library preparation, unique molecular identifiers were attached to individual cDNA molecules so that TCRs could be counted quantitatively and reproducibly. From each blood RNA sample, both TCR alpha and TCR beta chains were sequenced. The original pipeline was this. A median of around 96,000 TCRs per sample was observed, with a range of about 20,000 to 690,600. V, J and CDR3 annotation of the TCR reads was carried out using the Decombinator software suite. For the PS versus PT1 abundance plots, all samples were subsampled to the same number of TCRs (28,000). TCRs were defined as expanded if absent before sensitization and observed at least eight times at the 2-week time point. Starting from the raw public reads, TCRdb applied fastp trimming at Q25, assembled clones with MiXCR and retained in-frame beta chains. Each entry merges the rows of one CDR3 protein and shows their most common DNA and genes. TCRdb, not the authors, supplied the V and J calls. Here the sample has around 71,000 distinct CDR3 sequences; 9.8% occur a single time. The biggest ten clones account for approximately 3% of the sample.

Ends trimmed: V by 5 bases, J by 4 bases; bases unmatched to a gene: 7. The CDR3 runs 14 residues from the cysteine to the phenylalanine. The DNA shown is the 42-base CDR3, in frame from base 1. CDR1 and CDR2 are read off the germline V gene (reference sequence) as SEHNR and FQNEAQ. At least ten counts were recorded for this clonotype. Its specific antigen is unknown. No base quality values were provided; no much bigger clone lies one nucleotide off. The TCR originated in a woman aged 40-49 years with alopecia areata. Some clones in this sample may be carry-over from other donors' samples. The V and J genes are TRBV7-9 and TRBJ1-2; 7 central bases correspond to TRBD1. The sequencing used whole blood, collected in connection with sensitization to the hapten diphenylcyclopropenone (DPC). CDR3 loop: CASSHTGDAYGYTF. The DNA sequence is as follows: TGTGCCAGCAGCCACACAGGGGACGCCTATGGCTACACCTTC.